Listed below are T cell receptor beta chains from one sample, sequenced in a study of T cell responses to AZD1222 COVID-19 vaccine. Libraries were prepared by immunoSEQ multiplex PCR; TCRdb keeps only in-frame clonotypes and omits some of them. In the table there are 100,000 to 150,000 clones, roughly 87% of which are singletons. Here the sequenced sample was peripheral blood, taken on day 0 of MenACWY control vaccination. These receptors all come from an adult in good health. Each CDR3 is given with its conserved first and last residue. The order of the fields is V gene, D gene, J gene, clone size, CDR3 DNA, CDR3 protein. The D gene is left open where the match is weak. Some rows have no size entry. The others give once, few or many, or a class for an expanded clone.

>TRBV20-1|-|TRBJ1-2|once
TGCAGTGCCCTGACAGGAGGAGGCTACACCTTC
CSALTGGGYTF
>TRBV11-2|-|TRBJ1-1|once
TGTGCCAGCAGCTTAGATGCCACAGGGATCGGGGCCTCTGAAGCTTTCTTT
CASSLDATGIGASEAFF
>TRBV19|-|TRBJ2-2|-
TGTGCCAGCCGCCCTACCAGCGACAGGAACACCGGGGAGCTGTTTTTT
CASRPTSDRNTGELFF
>TRBV7-2|TRBD1|TRBJ2-2|-
TGTGCCAGCTGGACAGGGAACACCGGGGAGCTGTTTTTT
CASWTGNTGELFF
>TRBV28|-|TRBJ1-3|-
TGTGCCAGCAGTCCTTCCTTCGCGGGGTCCACTGGAAACACCATATATTTT
CASSPSFAGSTGNTIYF
>TRBV7-6|-|TRBJ1-6|-
TGTGCCAGCAGCTTATTATCTGGCGATAATTCACCCCTCCACTTT
CASSLLSGDNSPLHF
>TRBV15|TRBD2|TRBJ2-3|-
TGTGCCACCAGCAGACCGGCGGGAGTGGGCACAGATACGCAGTATTTT
CATSRPAGVGTDTQYF
>TRBV3-1/TRBV3-2|-|TRBJ1-2|few
TGTGCCAGCAGCCAAGCAAGGGGCGACTATGGCTACACCTTC
CASSQARGDYGYTF
>TRBV19|-|TRBJ1-5|-
TGTGCCAGTAGTATTGGGACCTTAGGTCAGCCCCAGCATTTT
CASSIGTLGQPQHF
>TRBV5-1|-|TRBJ2-5|-
TGCGCCAGCAGCCCAAATATGGTTGTAGAGACCCAGTACTTC
CASSPNMVVETQYF
>TRBV2|-|TRBJ2-3|-
TGTGCCAGCACCGACCGGGGGAGCACAGATACGCAGTATTTT
CASTDRGSTDTQYF
>TRBV7-2|TRBD1|TRBJ2-3|-
TGTGCCAGCAGCTTAGCGGGGACAGGGGGCACAGATACGCAGTATTTT
CASSLAGTGGTDTQYF
>TRBV7-2|-|TRBJ2-2|-
TGTGCCAGCAGCTATACCGATGATATGGAGCTGTTTTTT
CASSYTDDMELFF
>TRBV7-3|TRBD2|TRBJ2-3|once
TGTGCCAGCAGGAGGACTAGCGGCACAGATACGCAGTATTTT
CASRRTSGTDTQYF
>TRBV15|TRBD1|TRBJ1-3|-
TGTGCCACCAGCATAGGGACAGGTGGAAACACCATATATTTT
CATSIGTGGNTIYF
>TRBV11-3|TRBD2|TRBJ2-1|few
TGTGCCAGCAGCCCGGGGAGCGGGAGATCCTACAATGAGCAGTTCTTC
CASSPGSGRSYNEQFF